This TCR beta chain was documented in a study of shared clonotypes between healthy human individuals. A few counts support this clone. No antigen is known for it. Study-level points and caveats: Around 5.3% of naive CD4 clonotypes were shared across four donors.

The CDR3 sequence is 16 residues long. The V segment lost 1 base and the J segment 3 bases; nucleotides outside the gene matches: 6. Germline lookup yields CDR1 MDHEN and CDR2 SYDVKM. Method: immunoSEQ multiplex PCR; TCRdb's copy keeps in-frame clones and lacks some. Here the sample spans over a million clones, around four fifths being singletons. The receptor comes from a man between 18 and 35 years old in good health. The sequenced sample was memory CD4+ T cells sorted from blood. Noted subset: CD45RA-negative fraction. The genes are TRBV28 and TRBJ2-7; 10 bases match TRBD2. The CDR3 DNA is TGTGCCAGCAGTTTATTGGCTAGCGGGGGTTTCTACGAGCAGTACTTC. Protein sequence: CASSLLASGGFYEQYF.